The 31 T cell receptor beta chains below were found in one sample sequenced in a study. TCRdb processed the 5' RACE reads anew with MiXCR; each CDR3 protein has one entry. The sample shows about 54,000 distinct CDR3 sequences, approximately 17% of them seen only once. Sequences were obtained from naive CD4+ T cells sorted from blood. Subset described: naive CD4+ T cells, CD4+CD45RA+CD25-. The receptors come from a female donor with breast cancer.

This clonotype was detected ten times or more. The V gene is TRBV20-1, the J gene TRBJ2-7; D call uncertain. The CDR3 extends over 13 amino acids. Germline CDR1 reads DFQATT; CDR2 reads SNEGSKA (reference sequence). V gave up 5 bases and J gave up 3 bases, with 14 bases separating them. This CDR3 is CSARPGPLYEQYF. The CDR3 DNA follows: TGCAGTGCTCGACCGGGTCCCCTCTACGAGCAGTACTTC.

The J gene is TRBJ1-1, the V gene TRBV7-2; no firm D call. This CDR3 region has 16 residues. Germline V gives CDR1 SGHTA, CDR2 FQGNSA. The V end was cut by 1 base, the J end by 1 base, with 13 bases between. CDR3 in DNA: TGTGCCAGCAGCTTAGTGAGAGGCACGGGGAACACTGAAGCTTTCTTT. Protein sequence: CASSLVRGTGNTEAFF.

A few counts support this clonotype. The V call is TRBV29-1, the J call TRBJ2-5; D gene uncertain. Between the trimmed V and J ends, which lost 0 bases and 4 bases, there was a span of 6 bases. The CDR3 covers 12 residues. Germline CDR1 is SQVTM and CDR2 is ANQGSEA. The CDR3 coding sequence is TGCAGCGTTGAAGATGTAGGAGAGACCCAGTACTTC. This encodes CSVEDVGETQYF.

The chain combines TRBV27 with TRBJ1-5; perhaps TRBD1 as D (5 bases). The CDR3 runs 13 residues. With 8 bases removed from V and 4 bases from J, the gap between germline ends came to 12 bases. Per germline, CDR1 MNHEY and CDR2 SMNVEV (reference sequence). CDR3 sequence (DNA): TGTGCCAGCGCTACAGGTTTTAATCAGCCCCAGCATTTT. Amino acids: CASATGFNQPQHF.

V is TRBV28 and J is TRBJ2-1; D unresolved. The CDR3 has 14 residues. Germline V gene sequence: CDR1 MDHEN, CDR2 SYDVKM. Between the trimmed V and J ends, which lost 8 bases and 7 bases, there was a span of 18 bases. DNA for the CDR3: TGTGCCAGCCGGCGTGGCAATTGGTGGAATGAGCAGTTCTTC. Its protein is CASRRGNWWNEQFF.

The genes are TRBV12-3 or TRBV12-4 and TRBJ2-6, with 7 bases aligning to TRBD1. This CDR3 is 18 amino acids long. V lost 5 bases, J lost 1 base, and 11 bases stayed unmatched. The CDR3 spells CASSPETGRGSGANVLTF. CDR3 coding DNA: TGTGCCAGCAGTCCTGAGACAGGGAGAGGGTCTGGGGCCAACGTCCTGACTTTC.

The chain carries TRBV7-2 and TRBJ2-5; TRBD2 might be the D (5 bases). The V end lost 3 bases, the J end lost 1 base, and 12 bases lay between the germline ends. The CDR3 has 15 amino acids. Germline V gene sequence: CDR1 SGHTA, CDR2 FQGNSA. CDR3 sequence reads: CASSFRSESQETQYF. CDR3 nucleotides: TGTGCCAGCAGCTTCCGTAGCGAATCCCAAGAGACCCAGTACTTC.

In this sample, this clonotype turned up a few times. The J gene is TRBJ1-1, the V gene TRBV5-1; D is perhaps TRBD1 (5 bases). This CDR3 region has 14 residues. CDR1 and CDR2 (germline): SGHRS, YFSETQ. With 6 bases removed from V and 1 base from J, the gap between germline ends came to 13 bases. CDR3: CASTVVGGNTEAFF. The CDR3 nucleotides read TGCGCCAGCACCGTTGTCGGGGGGAACACTGAAGCTTTCTTT.

The gene calls are TRBV9 and TRBJ1-1; the match to TRBD1 covers 7 bases. The CDR3 runs 15 residues. Losses at the gene ends were 1 base for V and 1 base for J; bases not matched to a gene: 4. CDR1 is SGDLS and CDR2 is YYNGEE in the germline V gene. CDR3 amino acids: CASSVTTGANTEAFF. CDR3 DNA: TGTGCCAGCAGCGTAACAACAGGGGCGAACACTGAAGCTTTCTTT.

This clonotype was picked up many times. The chain is built from TRBV20-1 and TRBJ2-1; 8 bases are a match to TRBD1. Germline loops: CDR1 DFQATT, CDR2 SNEGSKA (reference sequence). The length of the CDR3 is 14 residues. Germline trimming cut 0 bases from V and 3 bases from J; bases unmatched to any gene: 1. The DNA for the CDR3 is TGCAGTGCTAGAGATGACAGGGGCTACAATGAGCAGTTCTTC. It translates to CSARDDRGYNEQFF.

The chain carries TRBV20-1 and TRBJ2-1; D is uncertain. Germline loops: CDR1 DFQATT, CDR2 SNEGSKA (reference sequence). The CDR3 has 13 amino acids. The V end was cut by 5 bases, the J end by 6 bases, with 14 bases between. This CDR3 is CSAAPTGANEQFF. CDR3 coding DNA: TGCAGTGCTGCCCCGACTGGCGCCAATGAGCAGTTCTTC.

Here the CDR3 DNA reads TGCGCCAGCAGCCAGGGGCCAGCGGGAGTCGATGAGCAGTTCTTC. Residues: CASSQGPAGVDEQFF. The rearrangement uses TRBV5-1 and TRBJ2-1; 8 bases align to TRBD2. CDR1 SGHRS and CDR2 YFSETQ come from the germline V gene. Trimming took 4 bases from V and 8 from J; bases not matched to a gene: 11. The CDR3 totals 15 residues. Using reference TRBV5-1 and TRBJ2-1 for the parts outside the CDR3, the full variable domain is KAGVTQTPRYLIKTRGQQVTLSCSPISGHRSVSWYQQTPGQGLQFLFEYFSETQRNKGNFPGRFSGRQFSNSRSEMNVSTLELGDSALYLCASSQGPAGVDEQFFGPGTRLTVL.

This chain uses TRBV5-1 with TRBJ2-7; 7 nucleotides match TRBD1. Germline V CDR1 and CDR2: SGHRS, YFSETQ. Unmatched junction bases numbered 12, after V lost 4 bases and J lost 5 bases. The CDR3 is 15 amino acids. The CDR3 here is CASSEGDRFSDEQYF. The CDR3 bases are TGCGCCAGCAGCGAGGGGGACAGATTCTCGGACGAGCAGTACTTC.

This clonotype was counted many times. The chain recombines TRBV7-9 with TRBJ2-3; 8 nucleotides match TRBD2. V was pared by 4 bases and J by 0 bases, with 0 bases of the junction left unmatched. The germline V gene encodes CDR1 SEHNR and CDR2 FQNEAQ (reference sequence). This CDR3 is 14 amino acids long. Here the CDR3 DNA reads TGTGCCAGCAGCTCGGGGGGGAGCACAGATACGCAGTATTTT. Translation: CASSSGGSTDTQYF. The complete variable domain, with remaining parts taken from reference TRBV7-9 and TRBJ2-3, reads DTGVSQNPRHKITKRGQNVTFRCDPISEHNRLYWYRQTLGQGPEFLTYFQNEAQLEKSRLLSDRFSAERPKGSFSTLEIQRTEQGDSAMYLCASSSGGSTDTQYFGPGTRLTVL.

The chain combines TRBV30 with TRBJ2-7, with 9 bases lining up with TRBD2. CDR3 length: 13 amino acids. The trim removed 7 bases at V and 4 bases at J, leaving 8 bases unmatched. Germline V gene lookup returns CDR1 GTSNPN and CDR2 SVGIG (reference sequence). The CDR3 bases are TGTGCCTCCACCGGGACTAGCATGTACGAGCAGTACTTC. Translating gives CASTGTSMYEQYF.

A few counts support this clonotype. The chain is built from TRBV7-2 and TRBJ2-7; D may be TRBD2 (6 bases). The CDR3 loop spans 13 amino acids. Per germline, CDR1 SGHTA and CDR2 FQGNSA. V lost 8 bases and J 4 bases, leaving 15 bases between the germline ends. CDR3 sequence reads: CASATHRGYEQYF. The CDR3 region has the DNA TGTGCCAGCGCCACACATCGGGGGTACGAGCAGTACTTC.

This clonotype was observed a few times. The rearrangement uses TRBV5-1 and TRBJ2-1, with 14 nucleotides matching TRBD2. J lost 1 base, V lost 1 base, and 4 bases had no gene match. The CDR3 loop spans 18 amino acids. Germline CDR1 is SGHRS and CDR2 is YFSETQ. CDR3 loop: CASSLKGLAGASYNEQFF. The CDR3 nucleotides are TGCGCCAGCAGCTTGAAGGGACTAGCGGGAGCTTCCTACAATGAGCAGTTCTTC. The full variable domain, rest sourced from reference TRBV5-1 and TRBJ2-1, is KAGVTQTPRYLIKTRGQQVTLSCSPISGHRSVSWYQQTPGQGLQFLFEYFSETQRNKGNFPGRFSGRQFSNSRSEMNVSTLELGDSALYLCASSLKGLAGASYNEQFFGPGTRLTVL.

Only a few counts were recorded for this clonotype. This chain connects TRBV6-6 to TRBJ2-6; D call uncertain. There are 15 residues in the CDR3. Germline loops: CDR1 MNHNY, CDR2 SVGAGI (reference sequence). Trimming removed 5 bases at V and 3 bases at J, with 11 bases between. The CDR3: CASSASGFGANVLTF. The CDR3 DNA follows: TGTGCCAGCAGTGCCTCTGGGTTTGGGGCCAACGTCCTGACTTTC.

This clonotype has a handful of counts. The J gene is TRBJ2-3, the V gene TRBV4-2, with D hard to call. The CDR3 length is 14 residues. Germline V gene lookup returns CDR1 LGHNA and CDR2 YNFKEQ. The V gene lost 4 bases and the J gene lost 0 bases, with 8 bases spanning the gap. CDR3 sequence: CASSRVSSTDTQYF. The CDR3 DNA is TGTGCCAGCAGCCGAGTCAGTAGCACAGATACGCAGTATTTT.

The CDR3 protein is CASSDECSGANVLTF. In nucleotides, the CDR3 is TGTGCCAGCAGCGACGAGTGTTCTGGGGCCAACGTCCTGACTTTC. The genes are TRBV5-5 and TRBJ2-6, with D unresolved. Germline V lookup: CDR1 SGHKS, CDR2 YYEKEE (reference sequence). V was pared by 4 bases and J by 1 base, with 9 bases between. This CDR3 region has 15 residues.

The gene calls are TRBV30 and TRBJ1-3, with TRBD1 matching 7 bases. The CDR3 sequence is 15 residues long. CDR1 and CDR2 from the germline V gene are GTSNPN and SVGIG (reference sequence). Unmatched junction bases numbered 6, after V lost 3 bases and J lost 1 base. CDR3: CAWRETGLSGNTIYF. DNA of the CDR3: TGTGCCTGGAGGGAGACAGGGCTATCTGGAAACACCATATATTTT. The full variable domain, its missing parts supplied by reference TRBV30 and TRBJ1-3, is SQTIHQWPATLVQPVGSPLSLECTVEGTSNPNLYWYRQAAGRGLQLLFYSVGIGQISSEVPQNLSASRPQDRQFILSSKKLLLSDSGFYLCAWRETGLSGNTIYFGEGSWLTVV.

This clonotype was seen repeatedly, ten times or more. The chain carries TRBV20-1 and TRBJ2-7; tentatively, D is TRBD1 or TRBD2 (5 bases each). The germline CDR1 and CDR2 sequences are DFQATT and SNEGSKA (reference sequence). The CDR3 covers 11 residues. Trimming shortened V by 7 bases and J by 1 base, and 8 bases separated the two germline ends. The CDR3 nucleotides read TGCAGTGGGGACGGGTCCTACGAGCAGTACTTC. It is translated as CSGDGSYEQYF.

This clonotype was detected a few times. This sequence joins TRBV5-1 and TRBJ1-1; D call uncertain. V lost 0 bases and J 4 bases, leaving 16 bases between the germline ends. The CDR3 has 16 amino acids. Germline CDR1 and CDR2: SGHRS and YFSETQ. The CDR3 DNA reads as TGCGCCAGCAGCTTGGGACCCCAAAAGGGCAGCACTGAAGCTTTCTTT. Its protein is CASSLGPQKGSTEAFF. The variable domain in full, completed from reference TRBV5-1 and TRBJ1-1, reads KAGVTQTPRYLIKTRGQQVTLSCSPISGHRSVSWYQQTPGQGLQFLFEYFSETQRNKGNFPGRFSGRQFSNSRSEMNVSTLELGDSALYLCASSLGPQKGSTEAFFGQGTRLTVV.

The chain joins TRBV6-5 to TRBJ1-1; D unclear. Germline V lookup: CDR1 MNHEY, CDR2 SVGAGI. CDR3 size: 9 residues. The CDR3 protein is CAAAEPGFF. The CDR3 nucleotides read TGTGCAGCAGCAGAGCCGGGTTTCTTT.

A remark on this clonotype: This may be a read error, as it is one base from a much larger clone. This chain uses TRBV7-3 with TRBJ2-2, with D perhaps matching TRBD2 (5 bases). The length of the CDR3 is 12 residues. Germline assignment: CDR1 SGHTA and CDR2 FQGTGA. The CDR3 sequence is CASSSYTGEPFF. Written as DNA, the CDR3 is TGTGCCAGCAGCTCCTACACCGGGGAGCCGTTTTTT.

V usage is TRBV5-1 and J usage is TRBJ2-3, with 10 bases matching TRBD2. The CDR3 covers 16 residues. Germline loops: CDR1 SGHRS, CDR2 YFSETQ. V was pared by 1 base and J by 2 bases, with 4 bases of the junction left unmatched. CDR3 loop: CASSLPGLAATDTQYF. Written as DNA, the CDR3 is TGCGCCAGCAGCTTGCCCGGACTAGCGGCCACAGATACGCAGTATTTT.

Points on this clonotype: Being one base from a much bigger clone, this may be a read error. The chain employs TRBV6-5 and TRBJ2-1, with 10 bases aligning to TRBD2. This CDR3 contains 17 residues. The junction had 6 bases not matched to a gene; V was cut back by 0 bases and J by 4 bases. Germline assignment: CDR1 MNHEY and CDR2 SVGAGI. In nucleotides, the CDR3 is TGTGCCAGCAGTTACTCGCTACTAGCGGGGATTTACAATGAGCAGTTCTTC. This gives the protein CASSYSLLAGIYNEQFF.

The chain combines TRBV5-1 with TRBJ2-1, with D maybe TRBD2 (6 bases). Germline CDR1 SGHRS, CDR2 YFSETQ. CDR3 length: 14 residues. V was pared by 2 bases and J by 8 bases, with 14 bases between. CDR3 sequence (DNA): TGCGCCAGCAGCTTCTCGGGAGTGAAGGATGAGCAGTTCTTC. This gives the protein CASSFSGVKDEQFF.

As to this clonotype: This could be a read error, since a much larger clone is one nucleotide away. J is TRBJ1-6 and V is TRBV6-2 or TRBV6-3; D gene ambiguous. V shed 2 bases and J shed 10 bases, with 15 bases lying between them. The germline gives CDR1 MNHEY, CDR2 SVGEGT. The CDR3 contains 15 residues. The CDR3 nucleotides read TGTGCCAGCAGTTACGGAATCTATAAGGAGTCACCCCTCCACTTT. Protein sequence: CASSYGIYKESPLHF.

This clonotype was detected ten times or more. The genes are TRBV6-5 and TRBJ2-7; D is unresolved. The CDR3 length is 11 residues. Germline V CDR1 and CDR2: MNHEY, SVGAGI. Trimming left V 8 bases short and J 5 bases short, with 10 bases between. The CDR3 DNA sequence: TGTGCCAGCTTGGGATGGGACGAGCAGTACTTC. It is translated as CASLGWDEQYF.

This clonotype was seen repeatedly, ten times or more. The chain uses TRBV6-1 and TRBJ2-5; 7 bases match TRBD2. Unmatched junction bases numbered 10, after V lost 7 bases and J lost 5 bases. The germline V gene has CDR1 MNHNS and CDR2 SASEGT. This CDR3 is 14 amino acids long. DNA of the CDR3: TGTGCCAGCATTGGCGGGAGTTGGAGGGAGACCCAGTACTTC. It specifies CASIGGSWRETQYF.